A single sample is the source of the 3 T cell receptor beta chains below, sequenced in a study of regulatory T cells in long-lasting Graves disease (dated by TCRdb to the early 2020s). The library came from multiplex PCR. The data were produced on an Illumina HiSeq 4000. To build TCR beta libraries, CDR3 regions were amplified by Arm-PCR using iRepertoire HTBI primers. TCRdb trimmed public reads at Q25 via fastp, called clones via MiXCR and kept in-frame beta chains. For every CDR3 protein sequence, its rows merge into one entry that carries the most common genes and DNA. This sample is represented by about 470,000 distinct CDR3 sequences; under 25% of them were singletons. The biggest ten clones account for roughly 8% of the sample. The time point label on this specimen signifies: persistent/refractory GD, antithyroid drugs over 5 years with positive TRAb. For both TCR sequencing and RNA sequencing, RNA was extracted from PBMCs in TRIzol.

The sequenced sample was peripheral blood mononuclear cells (PBMCs), obtained when the disease was refractory, from a patient treated with antithyroid drugs. Receptor source: a female donor with Graves disease.

This clonotype was found many times. One junction end disagrees with the germline gene, perhaps due to a read error. CDR3 loop: CASSRGGLANHEQYF. CDR3 DNA sequence: TGTGCCAGCAGCCGGGGCGGACTAGCGAACCACGAGCAGTACTTC. The V gene is TRBV4-1, the J gene TRBJ2-7, with 9 bases fitting TRBD2. Germline-derived CDR1 and CDR2 are MGHRA and YSYEKL. There are 15 residues in the CDR3.

The chain employs TRBV5-1 and TRBJ2-1, with 7 bases lining up with TRBD2. CDR1 is SGHRS, CDR2 YFSETQ, per germline. The V and J ends lost 3 bases and 8 bases, in that order; junction bases with no gene match: 11. This CDR3 region has 15 residues. CDR3 coding DNA: TGCGCCAGCAGCTCCTTGGCGGGAGACGGCTATGAGCAGTTCTTC. It specifies CASSSLAGDGYEQFF.

This clonotype was recorded a few times. The chain carries TRBV12-3 or TRBV12-4 and TRBJ2-1, with D maybe TRBD1 (6 bases). The V gene lost 6 bases and the J gene lost 8 bases, with 17 bases spanning the gap. This CDR3 has 14 residues. CDR3 region: CASSETGTWDEQFF. Written as DNA, the CDR3 is TGTGCCAGCAGCGAGACAGGTACTTGGGATGAGCAGTTCTTC.